This entry is about one TCR beta chain. TCRdb reprocessed the 5' RACE reads with MiXCR, giving one entry per CDR3 protein. The sample consists of tens of thousands of distinct CDR3 sequences, 5.5% to 8% of them appearing once. The data were obtained in a study of early T cells in non-severe SARS-CoV-2 infection. This sequence originates from an adult who was a healthcare worker with PCR-confirmed SARS-CoV-2 infection or an uninfected control (not recorded which). Sequencing was carried out using whole blood.

The DNA of the CDR3 is TGTGCCAGCAGCTCGAGGACTAGCGAGCAGTTCTTC. Its protein product is CASSSRTSEQFF. V is TRBV5-6 and J is TRBJ2-1; TRBD2 matches 8 bases. Trimming at V came to 3 bases and at J to 10 bases, leaving 3 bases not matched to a gene. Germline V gene data show CDR1 as SGHDT and CDR2 as YYEEEE. The CDR3 spans 12 residues.